This T cell receptor beta chain was retrieved from a study of a mutant IDH1 vaccine in newly diagnosed glioma. Overall study: Following radiotherapy alone, or alongside temozolomide cycles, vaccination was started after an interval of 4-6 weeks. Most patients had radiochemotherapy with temozolomide before enrollment; others had one alone.

Libraries were prepared by immunoSEQ multiplex PCR; TCRdb keeps only in-frame clonotypes and omits some of them. This sample has 30,000 to 40,000 clones, with about 83% found just once. The time point here: week 47, end of study. Mutant IDH1 20-mer peptide, at 300 ug, made up each vaccine dose, with topical imiquimod. Patients were given eight vaccinations, scheduled in weeks 1, 3, 5, 7, 11, 15, 19 and 23. Astrocytomas found in donors were new, WHO grade 3 or 4, IDH1-mutant and ATRX-lost. With regard to this clone: Its antigen is still unknown.

The specimen was PBMCs, collected from a glioma patient whose treatment included an IDH1 peptide vaccine. The TCR originated in a woman aged 25 to 39 with glioma.

CDR3 in DNA: TGTGCCAGCAGCTCTCCCCTTGACGCCCTGAACACTGAAGCTTTCTTT. This translates into CASSSPLDALNTEAFF. The rearrangement joins TRBV7-9 to TRBJ1-1, with D unresolved. Germline lookup yields CDR1 SEHNR and CDR2 FQNEAQ (reference sequence). The CDR3 is 16 amino acids. The V end was cut by 4 bases, the J end by 0 bases, with 15 bases between.